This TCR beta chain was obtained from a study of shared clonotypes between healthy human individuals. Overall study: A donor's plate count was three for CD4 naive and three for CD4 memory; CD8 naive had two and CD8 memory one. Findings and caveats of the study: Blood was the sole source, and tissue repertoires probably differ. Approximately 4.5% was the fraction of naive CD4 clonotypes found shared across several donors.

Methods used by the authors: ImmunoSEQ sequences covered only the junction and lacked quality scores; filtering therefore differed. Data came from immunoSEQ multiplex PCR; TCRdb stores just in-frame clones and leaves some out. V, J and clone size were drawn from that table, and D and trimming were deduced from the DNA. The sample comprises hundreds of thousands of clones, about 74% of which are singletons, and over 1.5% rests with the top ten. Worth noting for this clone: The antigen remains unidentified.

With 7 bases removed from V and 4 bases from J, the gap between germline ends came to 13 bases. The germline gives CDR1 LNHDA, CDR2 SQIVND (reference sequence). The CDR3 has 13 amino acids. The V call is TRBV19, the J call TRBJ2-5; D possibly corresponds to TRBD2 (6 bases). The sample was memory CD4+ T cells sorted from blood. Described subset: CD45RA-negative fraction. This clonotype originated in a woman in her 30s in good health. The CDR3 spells CASKEPGAETQYF. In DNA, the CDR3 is TGTGCCAGTAAGGAGCCGGGAGCAGAGACCCAGTACTTC.